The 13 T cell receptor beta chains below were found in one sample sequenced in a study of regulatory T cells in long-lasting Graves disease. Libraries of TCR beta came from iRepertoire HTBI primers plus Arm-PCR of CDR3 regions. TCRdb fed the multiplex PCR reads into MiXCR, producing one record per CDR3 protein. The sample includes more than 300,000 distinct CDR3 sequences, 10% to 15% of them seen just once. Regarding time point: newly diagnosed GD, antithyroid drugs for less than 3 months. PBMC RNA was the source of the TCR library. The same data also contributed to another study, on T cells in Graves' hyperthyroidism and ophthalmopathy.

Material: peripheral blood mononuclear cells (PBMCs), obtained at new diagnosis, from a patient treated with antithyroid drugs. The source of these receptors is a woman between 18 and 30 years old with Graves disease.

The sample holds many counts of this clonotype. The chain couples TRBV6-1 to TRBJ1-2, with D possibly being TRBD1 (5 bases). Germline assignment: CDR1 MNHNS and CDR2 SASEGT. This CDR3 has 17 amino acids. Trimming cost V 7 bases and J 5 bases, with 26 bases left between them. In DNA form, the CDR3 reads TGTGCCAGCACCTTCCTACGCCGGGACGGGGAATTTTATGGCTACACCTTC. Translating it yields CASTFLRRDGEFYGYTF.

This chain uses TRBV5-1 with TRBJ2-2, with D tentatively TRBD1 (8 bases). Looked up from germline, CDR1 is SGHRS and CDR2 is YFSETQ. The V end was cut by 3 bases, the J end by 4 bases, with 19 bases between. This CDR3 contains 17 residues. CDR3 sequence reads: CASSSFRAGQATGELFF. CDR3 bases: TGCGCCAGCAGCTCATTTCGAGCGGGACAGGCCACCGGGGAGCTGTTTTTT.

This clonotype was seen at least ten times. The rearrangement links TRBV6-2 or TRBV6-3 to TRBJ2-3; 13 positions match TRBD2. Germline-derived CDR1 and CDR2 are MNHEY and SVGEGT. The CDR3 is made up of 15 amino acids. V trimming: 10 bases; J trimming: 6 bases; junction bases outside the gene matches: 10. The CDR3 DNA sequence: TGTGCCATCTCGGCCGGGACTAGCGGGGCCGATACGCAGTATTTT. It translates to CAISAGTSGADTQYF.

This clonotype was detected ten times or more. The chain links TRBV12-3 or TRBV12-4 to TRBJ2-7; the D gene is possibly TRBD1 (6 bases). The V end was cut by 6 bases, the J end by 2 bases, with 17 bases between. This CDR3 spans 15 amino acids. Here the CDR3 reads CASRPRDTETYEQYF. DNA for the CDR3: TGTGCCAGCAGACCCCGGGACACGGAGACCTACGAGCAGTACTTC.

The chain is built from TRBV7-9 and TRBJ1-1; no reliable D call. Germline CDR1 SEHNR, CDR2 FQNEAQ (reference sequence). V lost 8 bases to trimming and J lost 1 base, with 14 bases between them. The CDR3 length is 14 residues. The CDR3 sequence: CASLSTRWNTEAFF. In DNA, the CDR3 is TGTGCCAGCTTAAGCACCCGGTGGAACACTGAAGCTTTCTTT.

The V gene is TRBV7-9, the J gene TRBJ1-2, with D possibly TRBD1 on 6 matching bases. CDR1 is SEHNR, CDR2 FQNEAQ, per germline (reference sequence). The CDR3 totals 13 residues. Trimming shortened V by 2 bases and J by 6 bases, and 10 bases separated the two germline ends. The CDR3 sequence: CASSLPGADGYTF. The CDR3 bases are TGTGCCAGCAGCTTACCGGGGGCGGATGGCTACACCTTC.

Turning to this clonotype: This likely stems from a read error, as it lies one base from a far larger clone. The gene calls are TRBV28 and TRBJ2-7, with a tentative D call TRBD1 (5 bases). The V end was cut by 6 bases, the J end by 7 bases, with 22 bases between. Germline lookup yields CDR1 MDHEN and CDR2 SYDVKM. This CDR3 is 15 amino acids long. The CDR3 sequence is CASSTLGHTYNEQYF. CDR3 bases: TGTGCCAGCAGCACCCTGGGGCACACTTACAATGAGCAGTACTTC.

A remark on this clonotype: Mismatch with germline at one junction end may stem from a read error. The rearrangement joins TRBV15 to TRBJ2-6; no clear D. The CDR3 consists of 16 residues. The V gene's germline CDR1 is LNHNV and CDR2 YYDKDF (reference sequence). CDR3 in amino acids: CATSSLLSSRANVLTF. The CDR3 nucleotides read TGTGCCACCAGCAGCCTACTGAGCTCTAGGGCCAACGTCCTGACTTTC.

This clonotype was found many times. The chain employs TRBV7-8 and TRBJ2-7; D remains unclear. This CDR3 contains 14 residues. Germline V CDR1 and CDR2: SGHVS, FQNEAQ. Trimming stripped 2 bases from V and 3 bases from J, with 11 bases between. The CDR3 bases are TGTGCCAGCAGCTTACCACTACCGAACTACGAGCAGTACGTC. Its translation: CASSLPLPNYEQYV.

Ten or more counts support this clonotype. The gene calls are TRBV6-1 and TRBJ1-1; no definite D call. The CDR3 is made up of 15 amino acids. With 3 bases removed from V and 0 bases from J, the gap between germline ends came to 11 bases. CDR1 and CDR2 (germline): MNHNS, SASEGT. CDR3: CASSDRLSMNTEAFF. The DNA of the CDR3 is TGTGCCAGCAGTGATAGACTGAGCATGAACACTGAAGCTTTCTTT.

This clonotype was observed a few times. The CDR3 spells CASSLRALKGLYGYTF. The CDR3 bases are TGCGCCAGCAGCTTGCGGGCGCTCAAGGGACTCTATGGCTACACCTTC. V gene TRBV5-1 combines with J gene TRBJ1-2, with a tentative D call TRBD1 (5 bases). Germline values: CDR1 SGHRS, CDR2 YFSETQ. The CDR3 covers 16 residues. Trimming removed 1 base from V and 4 bases from J, with 17 bases in between.

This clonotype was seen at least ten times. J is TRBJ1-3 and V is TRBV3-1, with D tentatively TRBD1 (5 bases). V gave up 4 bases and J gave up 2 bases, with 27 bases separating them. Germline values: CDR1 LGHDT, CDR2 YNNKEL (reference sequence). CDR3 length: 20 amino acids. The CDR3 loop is CASSRSFGRTSRIPGNTIYF. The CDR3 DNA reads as TGTGCCAGCAGCCGAAGTTTTGGACGGACATCCCGAATACCTGGAAACACCATATATTTT.

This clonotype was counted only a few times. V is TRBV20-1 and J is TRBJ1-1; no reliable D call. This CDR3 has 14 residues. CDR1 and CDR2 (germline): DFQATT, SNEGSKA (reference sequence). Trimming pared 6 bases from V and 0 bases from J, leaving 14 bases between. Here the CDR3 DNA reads TGCAGTGCCCGAAGACGACTTATGAACACTGAAGCTTTCTTT. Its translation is CSARRRLMNTEAFF.